This paragraph reports one T cell receptor (beta chain). There were TCR beta CDR3 regions amplified from RNA transcripts. First-round RT-PCR of the TCR CDR3 relied on the HTBI primer set. From the multiplex PCR reads, TCRdb called clonotypes with MiXCR, one entry per CDR3 protein. Among around 540,000 distinct CDR3 sequences listed, about half were seen once. This sample is part of a study of T cells in Graves' hyperthyroidism and ophthalmopathy. The V and J ends lost 4 bases and 8 bases respectively, with 14 bases between them. The germline V gene has CDR1 SNHLY and CDR2 FYNNEI. The CDR3 extends over 14 amino acids.

The source of this sequence is a woman under 30 with Graves' hyperthyroidism. The chain recombines TRBV2 with TRBJ1-4; the D is unclear. Sequenced material: peripheral blood or thyroid tissue (not recorded which). The CDR3 loop reads CASSARVGKEKLFF. CDR3 DNA: TGTGCCAGCAGTGCCCGTGTGGGGAAAGAAAAACTGTTTTTT.